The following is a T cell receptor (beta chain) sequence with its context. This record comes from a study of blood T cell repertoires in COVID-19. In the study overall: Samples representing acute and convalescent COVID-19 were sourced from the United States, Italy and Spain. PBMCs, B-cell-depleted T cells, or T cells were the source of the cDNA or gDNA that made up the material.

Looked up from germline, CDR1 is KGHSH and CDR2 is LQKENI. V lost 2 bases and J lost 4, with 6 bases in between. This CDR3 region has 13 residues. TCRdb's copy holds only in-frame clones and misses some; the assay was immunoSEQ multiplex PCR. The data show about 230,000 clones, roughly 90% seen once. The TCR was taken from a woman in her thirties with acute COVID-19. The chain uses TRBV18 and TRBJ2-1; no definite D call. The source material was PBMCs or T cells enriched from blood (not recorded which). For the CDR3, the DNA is TGTGCCAGCTCACCAGGAGATTACAATGAGCAGTTCTTC. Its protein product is CASSPGDYNEQFF.